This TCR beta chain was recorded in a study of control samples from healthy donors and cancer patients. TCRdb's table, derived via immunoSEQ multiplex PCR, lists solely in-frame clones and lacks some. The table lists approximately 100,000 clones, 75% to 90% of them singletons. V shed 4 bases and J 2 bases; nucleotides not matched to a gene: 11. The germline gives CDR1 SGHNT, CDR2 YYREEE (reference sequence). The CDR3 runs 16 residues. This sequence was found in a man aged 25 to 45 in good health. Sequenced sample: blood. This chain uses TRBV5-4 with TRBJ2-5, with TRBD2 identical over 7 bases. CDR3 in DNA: TGTGCCAGCAGCCTTGGGGGGGGATTAGGGCAAGAGACCCAGTACTTC. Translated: CASSLGGGLGQETQYF.